This T cell receptor (beta chain) was sequenced during a study of immune evolution from preneoplasia to lung adenocarcinoma. Study results and caveats: T cell clonality was higher in KRAS-mutant than EGFR-mutant or wild-type nodules.

Sequencing was performed with immunoSEQ multiplex PCR; in TCRdb, only in-frame clones are kept and a portion is missing. In the table there are 9,500 to 15,000 clones, about 83% of which are singletons. After removal of 9 bases from V and 15 bases from J, the junction contained 13 bases not matched to a gene. The length of the CDR3 is 13 residues. The germline V gene has CDR1 MDHEN and CDR2 SYDVKM. On this clone: Its antigen is unknown.

This TCR came from a person aged 50-75 years with lung adenocarcinoma. This chain connects TRBV28 to TRBJ2-1; TRBD2 matches 11 bases. Sequencing input: FFPE tissue from an adenomatous hyperplasia lung lesion. Described subset: atypical adenomatous hyperplasia (AAH), lung preneoplasia. CDR3 residues: CASHGLAGPKGFF. The DNA of the CDR3 is TGTGCCAGTCACGGACTAGCGGGTCCGAAGGGGTTCTTC.